In this sample, the clone carrying this T cell receptor beta chain turned up once. Its antigen is undetermined. The source of the sample is a study of cytomegalovirus exposure and HLA in healthy donors. Study-wide context: In a later analysis, it was reported that the 120 or so validation repertoires had been produced on the same platform as the roughly 650 repertoires belonging to the first cohort.

Study-wide points: It was reportedly the case that the classifier diagnosed cytomegalovirus status with high specificity and sensitivity. The study recorded around 160 TCR beta chains that were cytomegalovirus-associated.

Trimming stripped 0 bases from V and 1 base from J, with 10 bases between. This CDR3 spans 15 amino acids. Germline V gene data show CDR1 as WSHSY and CDR2 as SAAADI. Sequencing was performed with immunoSEQ multiplex PCR; in TCRdb, only in-frame clones are kept and a portion is missing. The sample includes 240,000 or so clones, 86% seen only once; the top ten take 0.95% to 1.5%. Sequencing was done on a sample of PBMCs. The gene calls are TRBV10-2 and TRBJ2-7, with TRBD2 as a possible D gene (5 bases). The TCR originated in a woman in her twenties or thirties in good health and CMV-seropositive. The CDR3 is CASSESVGGSYEQYF. CDR3 coding DNA: TGCGCCAGCAGTGAGTCCGTCGGCGGGTCCTACGAGCAGTACTTC.